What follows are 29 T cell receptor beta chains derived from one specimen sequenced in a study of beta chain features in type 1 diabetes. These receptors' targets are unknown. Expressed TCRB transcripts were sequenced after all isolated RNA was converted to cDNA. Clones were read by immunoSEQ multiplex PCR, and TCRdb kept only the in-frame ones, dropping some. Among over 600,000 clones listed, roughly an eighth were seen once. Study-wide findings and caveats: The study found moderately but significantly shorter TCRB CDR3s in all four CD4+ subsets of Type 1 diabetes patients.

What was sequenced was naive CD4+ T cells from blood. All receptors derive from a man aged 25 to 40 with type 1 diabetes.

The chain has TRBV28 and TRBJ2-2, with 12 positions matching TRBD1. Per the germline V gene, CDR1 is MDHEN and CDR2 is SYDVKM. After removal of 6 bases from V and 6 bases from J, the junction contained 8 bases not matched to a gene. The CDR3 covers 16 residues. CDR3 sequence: CASSTGGQGAAGELFF. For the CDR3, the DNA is TGTGCCAGCAGCACCGGGGGACAGGGGGCGGCCGGGGAGCTGTTTTTT. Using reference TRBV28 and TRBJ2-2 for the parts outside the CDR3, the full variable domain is DVKVTQSSRYLVKRTGEKVFLECVQDMDHENMFWYRQDPGLGLRLIYFSYDVKMKEKGDIPEGYSVSREKKERFSLILESASTNQTSMYLCASSTGGQGAAGELFFGEGSRLTVL.

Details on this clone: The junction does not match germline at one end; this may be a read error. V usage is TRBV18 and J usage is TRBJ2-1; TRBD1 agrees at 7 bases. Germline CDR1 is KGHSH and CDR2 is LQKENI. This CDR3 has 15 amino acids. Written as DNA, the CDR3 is TGTGCCAGCTCGCCACAGGGGTTCACCTACAATGAGCAGTTCTTC. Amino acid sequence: CASSPQGFTYNEQFF.

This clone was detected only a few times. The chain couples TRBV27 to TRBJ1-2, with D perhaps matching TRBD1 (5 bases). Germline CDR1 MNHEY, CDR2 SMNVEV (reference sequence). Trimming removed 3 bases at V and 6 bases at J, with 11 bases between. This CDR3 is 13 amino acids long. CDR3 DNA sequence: TGTGCCAGCAGTTTCTACGGGGGGAATGGCTACACCTTC. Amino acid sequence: CASSFYGGNGYTF.

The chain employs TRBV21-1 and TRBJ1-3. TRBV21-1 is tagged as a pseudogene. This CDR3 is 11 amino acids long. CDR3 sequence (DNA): TGTGCCAGCAGCATTTCAAACACCATATATTTT. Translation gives CASSISNTIYF.

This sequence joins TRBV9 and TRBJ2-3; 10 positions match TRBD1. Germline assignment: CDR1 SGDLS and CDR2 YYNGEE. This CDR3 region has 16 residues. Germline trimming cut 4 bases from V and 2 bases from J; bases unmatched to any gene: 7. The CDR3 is CASSTRTGGNTDTQYF. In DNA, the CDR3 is TGTGCCAGCAGCACTCGGACAGGGGGTAACACAGATACGCAGTATTTT. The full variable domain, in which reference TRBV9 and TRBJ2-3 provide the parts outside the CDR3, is DSGVTQTPKHLITATGQRVTLRCSPRSGDLSVYWYQQSLDQGLQFLIQYYNGEERAKGNILERFSAQQFPDLHSELNLSSLELGDSALYFCASSTRTGGNTDTQYFGPGTRLTVL.

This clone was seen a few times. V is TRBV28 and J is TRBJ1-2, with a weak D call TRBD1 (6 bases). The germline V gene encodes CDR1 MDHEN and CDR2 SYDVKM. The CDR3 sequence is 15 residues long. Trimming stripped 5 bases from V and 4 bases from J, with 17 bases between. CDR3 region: CASSLSGGKGYGYTF. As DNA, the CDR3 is TGTGCCAGCAGTCTCTCGGGGGGCAAGGGCTATGGCTACACCTTC.

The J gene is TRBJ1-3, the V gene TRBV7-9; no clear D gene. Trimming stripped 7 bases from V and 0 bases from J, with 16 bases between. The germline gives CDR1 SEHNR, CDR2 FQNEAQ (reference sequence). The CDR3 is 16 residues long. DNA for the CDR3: TGTGCCAGCACCATCCCGCGGACGAGCTCTGGAAACACCATATATTTT. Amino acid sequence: CASTIPRTSSGNTIYF.

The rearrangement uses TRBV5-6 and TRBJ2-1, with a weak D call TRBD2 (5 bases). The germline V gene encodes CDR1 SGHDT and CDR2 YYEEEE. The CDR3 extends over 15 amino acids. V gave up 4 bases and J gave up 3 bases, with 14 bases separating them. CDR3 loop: CASSLRVGGYNEQFF. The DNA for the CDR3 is TGTGCCAGCAGCCTGCGGGTCGGAGGCTACAATGAGCAGTTCTTC. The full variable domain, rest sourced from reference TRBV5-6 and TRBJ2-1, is DAGVTQSPTHLIKTRGQQVTLRCSPKSGHDTVSWYQQALGQGPQFIFQYYEEEERQRGNFPDRFSGHQFPNYSSELNVNALLLGDSALYLCASSLRVGGYNEQFFGPGTRLTVL.

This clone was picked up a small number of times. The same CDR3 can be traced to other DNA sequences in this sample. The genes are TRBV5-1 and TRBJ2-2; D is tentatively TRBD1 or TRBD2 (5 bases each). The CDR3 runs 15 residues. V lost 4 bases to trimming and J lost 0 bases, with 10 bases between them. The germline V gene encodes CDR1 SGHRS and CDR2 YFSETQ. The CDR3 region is CASSLGTANTGELFF. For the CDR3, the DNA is TGCGCCAGCAGCCTAGGGACGGCGAACACCGGGGAGCTGTTTTTT.

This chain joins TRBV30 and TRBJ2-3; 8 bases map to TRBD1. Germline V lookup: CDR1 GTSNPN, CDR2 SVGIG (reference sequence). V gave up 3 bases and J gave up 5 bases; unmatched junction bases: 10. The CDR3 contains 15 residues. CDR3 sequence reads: CAWRIAQGAGDTQYF. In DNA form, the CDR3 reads TGTGCCTGGAGAATAGCGCAGGGGGCTGGAGATACGCAGTATTTT.

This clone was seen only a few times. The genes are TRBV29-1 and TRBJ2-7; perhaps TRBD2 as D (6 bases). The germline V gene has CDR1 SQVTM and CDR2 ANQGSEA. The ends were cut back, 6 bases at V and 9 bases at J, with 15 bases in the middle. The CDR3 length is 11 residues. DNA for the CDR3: TGCAGCGTGAGCGGAGGGTCGGCGCAGTACTTC. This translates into CSVSGGSAQYF.

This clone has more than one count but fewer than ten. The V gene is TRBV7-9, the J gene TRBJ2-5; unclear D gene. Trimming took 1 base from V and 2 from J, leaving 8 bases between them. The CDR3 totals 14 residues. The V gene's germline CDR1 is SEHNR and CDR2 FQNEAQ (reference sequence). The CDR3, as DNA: TGTGCCAGCAGCTTAGGGGCTGATCAAGAGACCCAGTACTTC. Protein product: CASSLGADQETQYF.

CDR3 sequence (DNA): TGTGCCAGCAGCCTGGGACAGGGGCCGTATTTT. Its translation is CASSLGQGPYF. J is TRBJ2-3 and V is TRBV28; 10 bases are a match to TRBD1. The CDR3 runs to 11 residues. Per germline, CDR1 MDHEN and CDR2 SYDVKM. Trimming cost V 6 bases and J 14 bases; bases outside gene matches: 5.

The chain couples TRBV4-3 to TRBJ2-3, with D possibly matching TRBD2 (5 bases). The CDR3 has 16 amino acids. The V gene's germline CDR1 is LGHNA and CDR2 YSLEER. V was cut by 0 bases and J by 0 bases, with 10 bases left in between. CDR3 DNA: TGCGCCAGCAGCCAAGATCGAAGCGGCAGCACAGATACGCAGTATTTT. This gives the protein CASSQDRSGSTDTQYF.

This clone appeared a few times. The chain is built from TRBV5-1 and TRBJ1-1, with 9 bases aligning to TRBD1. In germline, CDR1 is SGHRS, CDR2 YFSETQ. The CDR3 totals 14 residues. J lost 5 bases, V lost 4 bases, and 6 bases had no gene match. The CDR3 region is CASSGRTGVTEAFF. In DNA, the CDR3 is TGCGCCAGCAGCGGGAGGACAGGGGTTACTGAAGCTTTCTTT. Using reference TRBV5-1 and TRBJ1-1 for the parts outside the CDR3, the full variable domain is KAGVTQTPRYLIKTRGQQVTLSCSPISGHRSVSWYQQTPGQGLQFLFEYFSETQRNKGNFPGRFSGRQFSNSRSEMNVSTLELGDSALYLCASSGRTGVTEAFFGQGTRLTVV.

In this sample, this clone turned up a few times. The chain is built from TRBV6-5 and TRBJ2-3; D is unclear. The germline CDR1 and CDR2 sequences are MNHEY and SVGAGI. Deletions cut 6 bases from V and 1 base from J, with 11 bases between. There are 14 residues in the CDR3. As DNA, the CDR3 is TGTGCCAGCAGATGGGGTGTCGGCACAGATACGCAGTATTTT. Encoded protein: CASRWGVGTDTQYF.

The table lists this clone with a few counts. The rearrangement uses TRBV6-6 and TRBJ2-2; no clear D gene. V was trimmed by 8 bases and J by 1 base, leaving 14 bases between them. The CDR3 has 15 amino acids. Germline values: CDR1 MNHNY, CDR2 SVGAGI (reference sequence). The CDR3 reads CASGKGIVNTGELFF. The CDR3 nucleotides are TGTGCCAGCGGCAAAGGGATAGTGAACACCGGGGAGCTGTTTTTT.

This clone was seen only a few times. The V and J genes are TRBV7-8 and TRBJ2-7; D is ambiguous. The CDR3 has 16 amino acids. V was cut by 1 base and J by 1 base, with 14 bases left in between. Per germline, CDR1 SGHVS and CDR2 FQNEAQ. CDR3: CASSLVAPALSYEQYF. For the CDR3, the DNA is TGTGCCAGCAGCTTAGTAGCCCCGGCCTTGTCCTACGAGCAGTACTTC.

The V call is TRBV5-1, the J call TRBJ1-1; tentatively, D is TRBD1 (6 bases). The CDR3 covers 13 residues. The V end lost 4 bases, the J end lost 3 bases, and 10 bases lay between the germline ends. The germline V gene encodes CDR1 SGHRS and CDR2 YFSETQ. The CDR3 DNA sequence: TGCGCCAGCAGCGTAAGACAGGACACTGAAGCTTTCTTT. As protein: CASSVRQDTEAFF.

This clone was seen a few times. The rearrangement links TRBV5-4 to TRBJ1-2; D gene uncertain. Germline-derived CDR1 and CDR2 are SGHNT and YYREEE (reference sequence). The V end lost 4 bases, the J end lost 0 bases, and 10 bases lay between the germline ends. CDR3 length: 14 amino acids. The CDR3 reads CASSPGSANYGYTF. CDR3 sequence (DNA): TGTGCCAGCAGCCCCGGTTCTGCTAACTATGGCTACACCTTC.

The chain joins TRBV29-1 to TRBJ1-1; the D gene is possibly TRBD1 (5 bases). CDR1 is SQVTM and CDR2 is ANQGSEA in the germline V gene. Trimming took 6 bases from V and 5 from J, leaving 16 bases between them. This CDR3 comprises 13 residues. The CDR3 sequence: CSVVDNEGTEAFF. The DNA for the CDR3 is TGCAGCGTCGTGGACAACGAGGGGACTGAAGCTTTCTTT.

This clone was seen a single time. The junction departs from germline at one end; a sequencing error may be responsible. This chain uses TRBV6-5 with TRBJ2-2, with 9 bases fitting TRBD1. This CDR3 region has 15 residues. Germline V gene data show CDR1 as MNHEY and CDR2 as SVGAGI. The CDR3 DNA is TGTGCCATCAGTACCGGGACAGGGCGTTCCGGGGAGCTGTTTTTT. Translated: CAISTGTGRSGELFF.

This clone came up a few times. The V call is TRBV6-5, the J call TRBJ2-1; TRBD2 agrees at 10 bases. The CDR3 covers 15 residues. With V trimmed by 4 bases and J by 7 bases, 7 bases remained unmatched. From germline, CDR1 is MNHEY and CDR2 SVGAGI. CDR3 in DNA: TGTGCCAGCAGTTTTATAGCGGGGGGTCTGAATGAGCAGTTCTTC. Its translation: CASSFIAGGLNEQFF.

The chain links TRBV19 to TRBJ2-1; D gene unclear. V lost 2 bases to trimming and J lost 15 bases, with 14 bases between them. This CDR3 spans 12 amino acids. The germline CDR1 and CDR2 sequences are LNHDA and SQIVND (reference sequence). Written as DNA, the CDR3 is TGTGCCAGTAGTATAACGGATGGGCGGCCGTTCTTC. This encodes CASSITDGRPFF.

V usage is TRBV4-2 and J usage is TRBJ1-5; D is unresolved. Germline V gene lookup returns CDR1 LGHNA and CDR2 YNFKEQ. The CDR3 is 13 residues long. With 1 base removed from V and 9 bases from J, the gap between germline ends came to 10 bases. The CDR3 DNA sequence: TGTGCCAGCAGCCAAGGGGAAGAGGGGCCCCAGCATTTT. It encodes CASSQGEEGPQHF.

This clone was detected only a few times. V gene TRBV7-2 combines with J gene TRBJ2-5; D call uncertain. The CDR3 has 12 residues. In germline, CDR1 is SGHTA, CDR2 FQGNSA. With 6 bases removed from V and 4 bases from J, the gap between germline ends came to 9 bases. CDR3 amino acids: CASRFMGETQYF. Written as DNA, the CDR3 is TGTGCCAGCAGGTTTATGGGAGAGACCCAGTACTTC.

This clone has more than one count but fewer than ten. CDR3 residues: CSGGNPWPKNIQYF. CDR3 coding DNA: TGCAGCGGCGGGAACCCATGGCCCAAAAACATTCAGTACTTC. The chain joins TRBV29-1 to TRBJ2-4; possible D gene TRBD2, 6 bases. The germline V gene encodes CDR1 SQVTM and CDR2 ANQGSEA. The CDR3 runs to 14 residues. V was cut by 7 bases and J by 2 bases, with 15 bases left in between.

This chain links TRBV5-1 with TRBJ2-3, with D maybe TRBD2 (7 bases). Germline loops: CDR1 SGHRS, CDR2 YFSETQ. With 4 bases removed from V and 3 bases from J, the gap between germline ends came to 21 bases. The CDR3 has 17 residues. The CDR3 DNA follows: TGCGCCAGCAGCGCGGCCCCGGGGGGCCGGGGTACAGATACGCAGTATTTT. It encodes CASSAAPGGRGTDTQYF.

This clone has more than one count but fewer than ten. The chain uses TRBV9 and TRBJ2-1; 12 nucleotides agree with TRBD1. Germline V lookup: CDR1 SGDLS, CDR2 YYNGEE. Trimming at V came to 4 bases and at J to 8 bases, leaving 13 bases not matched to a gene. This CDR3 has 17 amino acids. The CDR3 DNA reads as TGTGCCAGCAGCATCTCCCCCGGGACAGGGGGCATGGATGAGCAGTTCTTC. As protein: CASSISPGTGGMDEQFF.